Below, 32 T cell receptor beta chains from the same sample are listed, as sequenced in a study of blood T cells in healthy people across ages. The authors ran a second PCR of about 6 to 11 cycles using a sample-barcoded 5' primer and a J-beta primer mix. TCRdb processed the 5' RACE reads anew with MiXCR; each CDR3 protein has one entry. The repertoire holds 600,000 or so distinct CDR3 sequences, less than 35% seen once, with around 14% in the top ten. Sequencing used blood. These receptors were collected from an elderly woman in good health.

The CDR3 bases are TGTGCCAGCTCAACGCCGGAAAACTATAACAATGAGCAGTACTTC. This sequence encodes CASSTPENYNNEQYF. The rearrangement uses TRBV18 and TRBJ2-7; D ambiguous. Germline lookup yields CDR1 KGHSH and CDR2 LQKENI. V was pared by 5 bases and J by 7 bases, with 21 bases between. This CDR3 comprises 15 residues.

The J gene is TRBJ2-4, the V gene TRBV20-1, with 7 positions matching TRBD2. The J call may be mistaken, given a closer DNA end match to TRBJ2-5. CDR3 length: 14 residues. Germline V gene lookup returns CDR1 DFQATT and CDR2 SNEGSKA (reference sequence). CDR3 amino acids: CSASSLRGQETQYF. CDR3 sequence (DNA): TGCAGTGCTAGTTCCCTGCGGGGGCAAGAGACCCAGTACTTC.

This clonotype was counted only a few times. DNA for the CDR3: TGTGCCAGCGGTCAACGGGGGGGGGACAATGAGCAGTACTTC. Translating gives CASGQRGGDNEQYF. The V call is TRBV6-2 or TRBV6-3, the J call TRBJ2-5, with TRBD2 matching 8 bases. V lost 8 bases, J lost 11 bases, and 16 bases stayed unmatched. Germline CDR1 and CDR2: MNHEY and SVGEGT. There are 14 residues in the CDR3.

This clonotype showed up many times. The chain uses TRBV6-1 and TRBJ2-5; TRBD2 might be the D (5 bases). The CDR3 runs to 15 residues. Germline lookup yields CDR1 MNHNS and CDR2 SASEGT. Trimming shortened V by 7 bases and J by 4 bases, and 19 bases separated the two germline ends. The CDR3 DNA reads TGTGCCAGCATGGAGGTGGCGGGTACGAGAGAGACCCAGTACTTC. Protein: CASMEVAGTRETQYF.

The gene calls are TRBV14 and TRBJ1-2; 9 positions match TRBD1. The CDR3 contains 16 residues. The junction had 8 bases not matched to a gene; V was cut back by 4 bases and J by 2 bases. Germline CDR1 SGHDN, CDR2 FVKESK. This chain's CDR3 is CASSRQGTGINYGYTF. Here the CDR3 DNA reads TGTGCCAGCAGCCGCCAAGGGACAGGGATAAACTATGGCTACACCTTC.

Only a few counts were recorded for this clonotype. The chain has TRBV7-2 and TRBJ1-5; D is unclear. Trimming left V 5 bases short and J 7 bases short, with 21 bases between. CDR3 length: 16 amino acids. Per germline, CDR1 SGHTA and CDR2 FQGNSA. In nucleotides, the CDR3 is TGTGCCAGCAGCCCGGAGAGCTTTCAGCAAGGACAGCCCCAGCATTTT. This translates into CASSPESFQQGQPQHF.

With respect to this clonotype: A much larger clone lies a single base off, so this may be a read error. The V call is TRBV12-3 or TRBV12-4, the J call TRBJ1-6; 8 positions agree with TRBD1. CDR3 length equals 18 residues. After removal of 1 base from V and 0 bases from J, the junction contained 5 bases not matched to a gene. CDR3 DNA sequence: TGTGCCAGCAGTTTAGGGCAGGGGGCGAGCTCCTATAATTCACCCCTCCACTTT. The encoded protein is CASSLGQGASSYNSPLHF.

In its sample, this clonotype was seen many times. This chain joins TRBV6-6 and TRBJ1-5; no definite D call. Trimming pared 5 bases from V and 0 bases from J, leaving 8 bases between. Germline CDR1 reads MNHNY; CDR2 reads SVGAGI (reference sequence). There are 14 residues in the CDR3. The CDR3, as DNA: TGTGCCAGCAGTCCGGGGTCTAGCAATCAGCCCCAGCATTTT. Its translation: CASSPGSSNQPQHF.

This clonotype was recorded at least ten times. The V call is TRBV7-6, the J call TRBJ2-7; D not resolved. This CDR3 is 13 amino acids long. V was pared by 4 bases and J by 0 bases, with 7 bases between. The V gene's germline CDR1 is SGHVS and CDR2 FNYEAQ. This CDR3 is CASSSRSSYEQYF. The CDR3 region has the DNA TGTGCCAGCAGCTCTCGGAGCTCCTACGAGCAGTACTTC.

The V call is TRBV7-2, the J call TRBJ2-4, with D maybe TRBD2 (5 bases). Trimming left V 4 bases short and J 1 base short, with 20 bases between. CDR1 SGHTA and CDR2 FQGNSA come from the germline V gene. This CDR3 has 18 amino acids. In DNA form, the CDR3 reads TGTGCCAGCAGCTGGACTGATGAAGTTATTTCGGCCAAAAACATTCAGTACTTC. Amino acid sequence: CASSWTDEVISAKNIQYF. Full variable domain (missing parts from reference TRBV7-2 and TRBJ2-4): GAGVSQSPSNKVTEKGKDVELRCDPISGHTALYWYRQSLGQGLEFLIYFQGNSAPDKSGLPSDRFSAERTGGSVSTLTIQRTQQEDSAVYLCASSWTDEVISAKNIQYFGAGTRLSVL.

Worth noting for this clonotype: One end of the junction does not line up with germline, which may come from a read error. The genes are TRBV6-5 and TRBJ2-1; 9 bases fit TRBD1. Germline loops: CDR1 MNHEY, CDR2 SVGAGI. This CDR3 is built from 16 residues. The CDR3 region has the DNA TGTGCCAGCAGTCACCTGGGACAGGGTAAGGACAATGGGCAGTTCTTC. Its protein is CASSHLGQGKDNGQFF.

There are many counts of this clonotype. V and J are TRBV7-9 and TRBJ2-3, with D unclear. Germline-derived CDR1 and CDR2 are SEHNR and FQNEAQ (reference sequence). With 4 bases removed from V and 10 bases from J, the gap between germline ends came to 12 bases. The CDR3 sequence is 12 residues long. CDR3 bases: TGTGCCAGCAGCTCTCTCAATGGCGCGCAGTATTTT. It encodes CASSSLNGAQYF.

The chain couples TRBV5-1 to TRBJ1-4, with D possibly matching TRBD1 (6 bases). V dropped 4 bases and J dropped 3 bases, with 16 bases sitting between them. Germline values: CDR1 SGHRS, CDR2 YFSETQ. The CDR3 is 16 residues long. DNA of the CDR3: TGCGCCAGCAGCCCTTCGGGCTCAGGGGCTAATGAAAAACTGTTTTTT. As protein: CASSPSGSGANEKLFF.

This clonotype was counted ten times or more. CDR3 protein: CATSRDRPSNQPQHF. DNA of the CDR3: TGTGCCACCAGCAGAGATCGGCCGAGCAATCAGCCCCAGCATTTT. This chain joins TRBV15 and TRBJ1-5, with D unresolved. V lost 0 bases, J lost 1 base, and 7 bases lay in between. CDR3 size: 15 residues. CDR1 is LNHNV, CDR2 YYDKDF, per germline (reference sequence).

This clonotype was detected many times. CDR3 sequence (DNA): TGTGCCAGCAGTTTGGGGGACAGGGGTAATTCACCCCTCCACTTT. Protein sequence: CASSLGDRGNSPLHF. The V gene is TRBV2, the J gene TRBJ1-6; 10 bases fit TRBD1. The CDR3 has 15 residues. Germline V gene data show CDR1 as SNHLY and CDR2 as FYNNEI. J lost 6 bases, V lost 5 bases, and 4 bases had no gene match. The full variable domain, completed using reference TRBV2 and TRBJ1-6, is EPEVTQTPSHQVTQMGQEVILRCVPISNHLYFYWYRQILGQKVEFLVSFYNNEISEKSEIFDDQFSVERPDGSNFTLKIRSTKLEDSAMYFCASSLGDRGNSPLHFGNGTRLTVT.

This clonotype was picked up a small number of times. The V and J genes are TRBV3-1 and TRBJ2-7; D is undetermined. The CDR3 length is 15 residues. The ends were cut back, 1 base at V and 2 bases at J, with 12 bases in the middle. CDR1 is LGHDT and CDR2 is YNNKEL in the germline V gene (reference sequence). Here the CDR3 DNA reads TGTGCCAGCAGCCAAGCGGCGACGGCGACCTACGAGCAGTACTTC. This gives the protein CASSQAATATYEQYF.

This clonotype has a count of ten or more. The chain employs TRBV9 and TRBJ2-3; 8 bases agree with TRBD1. The germline gives CDR1 SGDLS, CDR2 YYNGEE. After removal of 0 bases from V and 4 bases from J, the junction contained 10 bases not matched to a gene. This CDR3 comprises 17 residues. For the CDR3, the DNA is TGTGCCAGCAGCGTAGGCCCCGAGACAGGGGATTCAGATACGCAGTATTTT. This gives the protein CASSVGPETGDSDTQYF. The full variable domain, completed using reference TRBV9 and TRBJ2-3, is DSGVTQTPKHLITATGQRVTLRCSPRSGDLSVYWYQQSLDQGLQFLIQYYNGEERAKGNILERFSAQQFPDLHSELNLSSLELGDSALYFCASSVGPETGDSDTQYFGPGTRLTVL.

The V gene is TRBV5-8, the J gene TRBJ1-1; D unclear. Germline CDR1 and CDR2: SGHTS and YDEGEE. The CDR3 has 12 amino acids. Trimming cost V 4 bases and J 3 bases, with 7 bases left between them. DNA of the CDR3: TGTGCCAGCAGCCCGCGGGACACTGAAGCTTTCTTT. Protein sequence: CASSPRDTEAFF.

V is TRBV6-4 and J is TRBJ1-1, with unresolved D. The CDR3 loop spans 14 amino acids. Germline V lookup: CDR1 MRHNA, CDR2 SNTAGT. The V end was cut by 4 bases, the J end by 4 bases, with 13 bases between. CDR3 nucleotides: TGTGCCAGCAGTGCAGAGTGGGAGGGCACTGAAGCTTTCTTT. This translates into CASSAEWEGTEAFF.

This clonotype was seen only a few times. This may be a read error, as it is one base from a much larger clone. The genes are TRBV7-2 and TRBJ2-5; D possibly uses TRBD1 or TRBD2 (5 bases each). The CDR3 sequence is 15 residues long. V lost 2 bases to trimming and J lost 11 bases, with 21 bases between them. The germline gives CDR1 SGHTA, CDR2 FQGNSA. CDR3 region: CASSLRGRFENEQYF. Here the CDR3 DNA reads TGTGCCAGCAGCTTACGGGGCCGCTTTGAAAATGAGCAGTACTTC.

In this sample, this clonotype turned up a few times. The V and J genes are TRBV18 and TRBJ2-3; D is uncertain. V shed 3 bases and J shed 0 bases, with 10 bases lying between them. The CDR3 loop spans 15 amino acids. Germline-derived CDR1 and CDR2 are KGHSH and LQKENI. The CDR3 sequence is CASSPLPRSTDTQYF. The CDR3 DNA follows: TGTGCCAGCTCACCTCTGCCCCGAAGCACAGATACGCAGTATTTT. Drawing the rest from reference TRBV18 and TRBJ2-3, the complete variable domain is NAGVMQNPRHLVRRRGQEARLRCSPMKGHSHVYWYRQLPEEGLKFMVYLQKENIIDESGMPKERFSAEFPKEGPSILRIQQVVRGDSAAYFCASSPLPRSTDTQYFGPGTRLTVL.

This clonotype appeared many times. The chain uses TRBV3-1 and TRBJ2-5; D gene unclear. CDR3 length equals 15 residues. V lost 10 bases and J lost 0, with 18 bases in between. The V gene's germline CDR1 is LGHDT and CDR2 YNNKEL (reference sequence). The CDR3 DNA sequence: TGTGCCAACCCCCTTGGCGAGAAGGACCAAGAGACCCAGTACTTC. This gives the protein CANPLGEKDQETQYF.

This clonotype was picked up a small number of times. J is TRBJ2-2 and V is TRBV4-1; D might be TRBD1 or TRBD2, each matching 6 bases. Between the trimmed V and J ends, which lost 0 bases and 0 bases, there was a span of 11 bases. The CDR3 totals 17 residues. Germline V gene lookup returns CDR1 MGHRA and CDR2 YSYEKL. The CDR3 DNA sequence: TGCGCCAGCAGCCAAGAAAGGGGGACTTCGAACACCGGGGAGCTGTTTTTT. Translation: CASSQERGTSNTGELFF.

There are many counts of this clonotype. V gene TRBV6-5 combines with J gene TRBJ2-7; TRBD2 matches at 10 bases. Trimming took 2 bases from V and 2 from J; bases not matched to a gene: 3. The length of the CDR3 is 15 residues. The germline V gene has CDR1 MNHEY and CDR2 SVGAGI. The CDR3 is CASSYGGLATYEQYF. The DNA of the CDR3 is TGTGCCAGCAGTTACGGGGGACTAGCGACCTACGAGCAGTACTTC.

As to this clonotype: A much larger clone sits a single nucleotide away, making a read error possible. The chain carries TRBV11-2 and TRBJ2-7; D possibly corresponds to TRBD2 (5 bases). This CDR3 has 16 residues. V was shortened by 0 bases and J by 3 bases, with 15 bases between the two germline ends. Germline V gene sequence: CDR1 SGHAT, CDR2 FQNNGV. This CDR3 reads CASSLDWASRNYEQYF. Here the CDR3 DNA reads TGTGCCAGCAGCTTAGATTGGGCTAGCAGGAACTACGAGCAGTACTTC.

This clonotype was detected a few times. This sequence joins TRBV6-1 and TRBJ1-1; no clear D gene. CDR1 MNHNS and CDR2 SASEGT come from the germline V gene. V dropped 6 bases and J dropped 8 bases, with 13 bases sitting between them. This CDR3 has 12 residues. For the CDR3, the DNA is TGTGCCAGCAGGACCTCGAGCGCAGAAGCTTTCTTT. It codes for CASRTSSAEAFF.

This clonotype has a handful of counts. A much larger clone is a single base away; this may be a read error. CDR3 in DNA: TGTGCCAGCAGCTTAGCGAGCCGCTCTGGGGCCAACGTCCTGACTTTC. The encoded protein is CASSLASRSGANVLTF. The chain recombines TRBV7-2 with TRBJ2-6; D is undetermined. The CDR3 contains 16 residues. V was cut by 0 bases and J by 0 bases, with 6 bases left in between. Looked up from germline, CDR1 is SGHTA and CDR2 is FQGNSA. The whole variable domain, remainder taken from reference TRBV7-2 and TRBJ2-6, is GAGVSQSPSNKVTEKGKDVELRCDPISGHTALYWYRQSLGQGLEFLIYFQGNSAPDKSGLPSDRFSAERTGGSVSTLTIQRTQQEDSAVYLCASSLASRSGANVLTFGAGSRLTVL.

This clonotype was found a few times. This chain links TRBV18 with TRBJ2-5; 10 nucleotides match TRBD1. The assigned J gene may be wrong: the sequence end matches TRBJ2-7 better. Germline V gene data show CDR1 as KGHSH and CDR2 as LQKENI. CDR3 size: 14 residues. The DNA of the CDR3 is TGTGCCAGCTCATTTTCCGGGACAGGGGCCGAGCAGTACTTC. It encodes CASSFSGTGAEQYF.

The V and J genes are TRBV27 and TRBJ2-2; TRBD1 agrees at 8 bases. This CDR3 is built from 14 residues. With V trimmed by 10 bases and J by 7 bases, 11 bases remained unmatched. Per the germline V gene, CDR1 is MNHEY and CDR2 is SMNVEV (reference sequence). DNA of the CDR3: TGTGCCACCCAGGACAGGGTGGGCCTCGGGGAGCTGTTTTTT. Translating gives CATQDRVGLGELFF.

This clonotype was recorded a few times. The J gene is TRBJ2-7, the V gene TRBV3-1, with D possibly called TRBD1 or TRBD2 (7 bases each). V was pared by 4 bases and J by 3 bases, with 13 bases between. The CDR3 length is 14 residues. Germline V gene sequence: CDR1 LGHDT, CDR2 YNNKEL (reference sequence). The CDR3 protein is CASSRAGQYYEQYF. The DNA of the CDR3 is TGTGCCAGCAGCCGAGCGGGACAGTACTACGAGCAGTACTTC.

The V gene is TRBV6-2 or TRBV6-3, the J gene TRBJ2-3, with a possible D match to TRBD2 (6 bases). The germline V gene encodes CDR1 MNHEY and CDR2 SVGEGT. Between the trimmed V and J ends, which lost 2 bases and 2 bases, there was a span of 14 bases. The CDR3 spans 16 residues. The chain's CDR3 is CASSYRTNSYTDTQYF. CDR3 sequence (DNA): TGTGCCAGCAGTTACCGGACTAACTCCTACACAGATACGCAGTATTTT.

This clonotype was detected ten times or more. The chain employs TRBV28 and TRBJ2-7; tentatively, D is TRBD2 (6 bases). Germline assignment: CDR1 MDHEN and CDR2 SYDVKM. This CDR3 has 14 residues. Trimming left V 4 bases short and J 0 bases short, with 10 bases between. CDR3 in DNA: TGTGCCAGCAGTTGGGGAGGCCTCTCCTACGAGCAGTACTTC. This encodes CASSWGGLSYEQYF.